This TCR beta chain was sequenced during a study of vaccination and CD4 T cells after COVID-19. In the case of this clonotype: Its target is not known.

Noted treatment: approximately nine-day PBMC culture with coronavirus spike peptide pools or control peptides (ViraFEST assay). Researchers used the Oncomine TCR Beta short-read assay to sequence DNA from cultured CD4+ T cells. MiXCR, applied by TCRdb to the PCR reads, yields one record per CDR3 protein. The table lists 13,000 to 15,000 distinct CDR3 sequences, 27% of them singletons. Sequenced input: CD4+ T cells from blood, cultured in vitro. This TCR was recovered from a human donor who had recovered from COVID-19.

The CDR3 DNA reads as TGTGCCAGCAGTCCAACGACAGGGAGGGTTACCAAAAACATTCAGTACTTC. It encodes CASSPTTGRVTKNIQYF. The chain carries TRBV12-3 or TRBV12-4 and TRBJ2-4; D may be TRBD1 or TRBD2 (7 bases each). This CDR3 has 17 residues. The V gene lost 5 bases and the J gene lost 2 bases, with 19 bases spanning the gap.